The rows below give T cell receptor beta chains drawn from one sample of a study of regulatory T cells in long-lasting Graves disease. TCRdb re-analysed the multiplex PCR reads in MiXCR, keeping a single row per CDR3 protein. The repertoire holds about 440,000 distinct CDR3 sequences, with 14% to 15% as singletons. The same data also contributed to another study, on T cells in Graves' hyperthyroidism and ophthalmopathy.

Specimen: peripheral blood mononuclear cells (PBMCs), collected at new diagnosis, from a patient treated with antithyroid drugs. Source of these receptors: a woman in her thirties with Graves disease. Both conserved end residues are part of each CDR3. D genes are given only for firm matches. Not every row has a clone size; where given, it reads once, few, many or a size class.

V: TRBV10-1
D: TRBD2
size: many
J: TRBJ2-2
CDR3: CASSESTGLAGYISTGELFF
DNA: TGCGCCAGCAGTGAGTCGACGGGACTAGCGGGATATATTAGCACCGGGGAGCTGTTTTTT

V: TRBV11-1
D: TRBD1
size: few
J: TRBJ1-4
CDR3: CASTGTAEKLFF
DNA: TGTGCCAGCACGGGGACAGCGGAAAAACTGTTTTTT

V: TRBV19
D: .
size: few
J: TRBJ1-5
CDR3: CASSMRGGMGNQPQHF
DNA: TGTGCCAGTAGTATGAGGGGCGGAATGGGCAATCAGCCCCAGCATTTT

V: TRBV30
D: .
size: many
J: TRBJ2-3
CDR3: CAWSGESTDTQYF
DNA: TGTGCCTGGAGTGGAGAAAGCACAGATACGCAGTATTTT

V: TRBV6-1
D: .
size: .
J: TRBJ2-1
CDR3: CASRTRALILNEQFF
DNA: TGTGCCAGCAGGACCCGGGCCCTAATCCTCAATGAGCAGTTCTTC

V: TRBV27
D: .
size: .
J: TRBJ1-2
CDR3: CASSSPPRPGRGYGYTF
DNA: TGTGCCAGCAGTTCCCCCCCCAGGCCCGGTAGGGGCTATGGCTACACCTTC

V: TRBV5-1
D: TRBD2
size: few
J: TRBJ2-1
CDR3: CASSLTRSGTMGFYNEQFF
DNA: TGCGCCAGCAGCCTGACAAGGTCCGGGACTATGGGGTTTTACAATGAGCAGTTCTTC

V: TRBV4-1
D: TRBD2
size: few
J: TRBJ2-3
CDR3: CASSQVGLAADTQYF
DNA: TGCGCCAGCAGCCAAGTCGGACTAGCTGCAGATACGCAGTATTTT

V: TRBV5-1
D: TRBD1
size: .
J: TRBJ1-2
CDR3: CASTETGNYGYTF
DNA: TGCGCCAGCACCGAGACAGGGAACTATGGCTACACCTTC

V: TRBV5-4
D: .
size: few
J: TRBJ1-3
CDR3: CASSLDSSGNTIYF
DNA: TGTGCCAGCAGCTTGGACAGCTCTGGAAACACCATATATTTT

V: TRBV3-1
D: .
size: many
J: TRBJ2-1
CDR3: CASSQGPGLYF
DNA: TGTGCCAGCAGCCAAGGACCAGGGTTGTACTTC

V: TRBV6-2/TRBV6-3
D: .
size: many
J: TRBJ2-7
CDR3: CASSSAEQYF
DNA: TGTGCCAGCAGTTCGGCCGAGCAGTACTTC

V: TRBV5-4
D: TRBD1
size: .
J: TRBJ2-4
CDR3: CASSLFVRGRALAKNIQYF
DNA: TGTGCCAGCAGCTTGTTTGTCAGGGGGCGGGCTCTAGCCAAAAACATTCAGTACTTC

V: TRBV11-2
D: TRBD2
size: many
J: TRBJ2-1
CDR3: CASSIPSGRASYNEQFF
DNA: TGTGCCAGCAGCATACCTAGCGGGAGGGCATCCTACAATGAGCAGTTCTTC

V: TRBV9
D: .
size: few
J: TRBJ1-3
CDR3: CASSDTTGFYGNTIYF
DNA: TGTGCCAGCAGCGATACGACAGGATTTTACGGAAACACCATATATTTT

V: TRBV9
D: .
size: .
J: TRBJ2-1
CDR3: CASSASGSHGDEQFF
DNA: TGTGCCAGCAGCGCAAGCGGTTCCCACGGGGATGAGCAGTTCTTC

V: TRBV5-6
D: TRBD2
size: few
J: TRBJ2-3
CDR3: CASSSPGGSTDTQYF
DNA: TGTGCCAGCAGCTCACCGGGAGGGAGCACAGATACGCAGTATTTT

V: TRBV7-2
D: .
size: few
J: TRBJ2-1
CDR3: CASSLTIGHYNEQLF
DNA: TGTGCCAGCAGCTTAACTATAGGACATTACAATGAGCAGCTCTTC

V: TRBV30
D: .
size: few
J: TRBJ1-4
CDR3: CAWSVRQGEKLFF
DNA: TGTGCCTGGAGTGTCCGGCAGGGTGAAAAACTGTTTTTT

V: TRBV6-2/TRBV6-3
D: TRBD1
size: many
J: TRBJ2-1
CDR3: CASSAADRGFYNEQFF
DNA: TGTGCCAGCAGTGCCGCGGACAGGGGGTTCTACAATGAGCAGTTCTTC

V: TRBV28
D: TRBD1
size: many
J: TRBJ2-1
CDR3: CAIETGGHYNEQFF
DNA: TGTGCCATCGAGACAGGGGGACACTACAATGAGCAGTTCTTC

V: TRBV12-3/TRBV12-4
D: .
size: many
J: TRBJ2-7
CDR3: CASSLGVRAYEQYF
DNA: TGTGCCAGCAGTTTGGGGGTAAGGGCCTACGAGCAGTACTTC

V: TRBV7-9
D: .
size: few
J: TRBJ1-2
CDR3: CASSLGVTRFNYGYTF
DNA: TGTGCCAGCAGCTTAGGGGTCACGAGATTTAACTATGGCTACACCTTC

V: TRBV28
D: .
size: many
J: TRBJ1-1
CDR3: CASSLTGISLNTEAFF
DNA: TGTGCCAGCAGTTTAACAGGGATCTCCCTGAACACTGAAGCTTTCTTT

V: TRBV20-1
D: .
size: few
J: TRBJ1-1
CDR3: CSAILIVNTGAFF
DNA: TGCAGTGCCATACTAATTGTGAACACTGGAGCTTTCTTT

V: TRBV6-1
D: .
size: many
J: TRBJ2-7
CDR3: CASSVGGNLGEQYF
DNA: TGTGCCAGCTCGGTGGGAGGCAACCTTGGCGAGCAGTACTTC